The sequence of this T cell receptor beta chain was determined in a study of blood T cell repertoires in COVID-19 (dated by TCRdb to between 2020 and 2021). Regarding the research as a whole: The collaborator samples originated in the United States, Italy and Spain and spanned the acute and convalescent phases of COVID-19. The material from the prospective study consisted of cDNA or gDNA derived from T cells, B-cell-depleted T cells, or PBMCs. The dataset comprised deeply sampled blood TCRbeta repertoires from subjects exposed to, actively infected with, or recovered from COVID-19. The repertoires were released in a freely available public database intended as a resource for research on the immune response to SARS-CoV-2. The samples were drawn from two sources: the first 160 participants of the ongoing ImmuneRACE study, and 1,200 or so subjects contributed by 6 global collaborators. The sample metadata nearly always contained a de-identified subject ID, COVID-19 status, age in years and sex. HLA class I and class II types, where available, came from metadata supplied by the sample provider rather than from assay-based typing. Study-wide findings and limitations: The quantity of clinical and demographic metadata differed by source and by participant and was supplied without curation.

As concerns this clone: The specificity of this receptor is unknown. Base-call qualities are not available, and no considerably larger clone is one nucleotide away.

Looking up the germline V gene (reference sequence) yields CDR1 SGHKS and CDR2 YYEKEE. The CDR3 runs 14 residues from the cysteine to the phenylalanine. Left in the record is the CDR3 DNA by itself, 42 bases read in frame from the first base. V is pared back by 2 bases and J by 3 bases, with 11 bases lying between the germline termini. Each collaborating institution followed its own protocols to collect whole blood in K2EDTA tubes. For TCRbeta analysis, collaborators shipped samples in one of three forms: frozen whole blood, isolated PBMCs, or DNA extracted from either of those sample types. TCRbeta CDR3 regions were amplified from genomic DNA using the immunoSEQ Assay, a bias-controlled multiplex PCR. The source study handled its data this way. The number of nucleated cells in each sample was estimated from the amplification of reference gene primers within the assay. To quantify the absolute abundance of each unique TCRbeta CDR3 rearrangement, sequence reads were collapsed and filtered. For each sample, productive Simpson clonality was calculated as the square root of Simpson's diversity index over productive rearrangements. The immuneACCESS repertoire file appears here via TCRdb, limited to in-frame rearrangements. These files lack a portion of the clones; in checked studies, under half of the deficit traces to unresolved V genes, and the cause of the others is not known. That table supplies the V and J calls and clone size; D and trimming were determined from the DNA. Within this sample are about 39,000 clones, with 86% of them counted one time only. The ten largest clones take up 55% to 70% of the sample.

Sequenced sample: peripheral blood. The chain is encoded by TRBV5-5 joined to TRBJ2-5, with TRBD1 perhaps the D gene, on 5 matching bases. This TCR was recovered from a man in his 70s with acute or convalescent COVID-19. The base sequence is TGTGCCAGCAGCTTTTTAGACAGTGAAGAGACCCAGTACTTC. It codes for CASSFLDSEETQYF.